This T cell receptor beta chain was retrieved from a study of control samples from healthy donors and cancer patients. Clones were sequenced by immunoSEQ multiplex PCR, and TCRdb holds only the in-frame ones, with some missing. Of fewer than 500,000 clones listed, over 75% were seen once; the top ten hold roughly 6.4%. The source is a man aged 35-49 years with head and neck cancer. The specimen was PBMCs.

The CDR3, as DNA: TGTGCCAGCAGTCGACCCCACTGGGGAGGGGACACTGAAGCTTTCTTT. Protein sequence: CASSRPHWGGDTEAFF. J is TRBJ1-1 and V is TRBV6-6; tentative D call: TRBD1 (5 bases). Germline V gene sequence: CDR1 MNHNY, CDR2 SVGAGI (reference sequence). V was trimmed by 5 bases and J by 3 bases, leaving 19 bases between them. The CDR3 runs 16 residues.